A selection of T cell receptor delta chains follows, all from one sample in a study of gamma-delta chains in newborns, infants, children. TCRdb repeated clone calling on the reads with CATT. Of over 12,000 delta-chain clones listed, roughly 7% are singletons. The sequenced material came from blood. Receptors originate from a child who was a newborn, infant or young child, either healthy, febrile or measles-vaccinated (not recorded which). Both conserved end residues are part of each CDR3. The D gene is left open where the match is weak. Rows give clone size only sometimes, using once, few, many, or a class for an expanded clone.

clone size: -; D gene: TRDD3; J gene: TRDJ3; V gene: TRDV2; CDR3 DNA: TGTGCCTGTGACCCGACTGGGGGAGAGTGGGACACCCGACAGATGTTTTTC; CDR3 protein: CACDPTGGEWDTRQMFF
clone size: -; D gene: TRDD3; J gene: TRDJ3; V gene: TRDV2; CDR3 DNA: TGTGCCTGTGTCGTACTGGGGGATAAAGTATCCTGGGACACCCGACAGATGTTTTTC; CDR3 protein: CACVVLGDKVSWDTRQMFF
clone size: -; D gene: TRDD3; J gene: TRDJ3; V gene: TRDV2; CDR3 DNA: TGTGCCTGTGACACCTTACCACTGGGGGATCCATCGTGCTCCTGGGACACCCGACAGATGTTTTTC; CDR3 protein: CACDTLPLGDPSCSWDTRQMFF
clone size: -; D gene: TRDD3; J gene: TRDJ1; V gene: TRDV2; CDR3 DNA: TGTGCCTGTGACAACTGGGGGAAACTCATCTTT; CDR3 protein: CACDNWGKLIF
clone size: -; D gene: -; J gene: TRDJ3; V gene: TRDV2; CDR3 DNA: TGTGCCTGTGACACCGTGGCGTTGGGGTCCACCAGTTCCTGGGACACCCGACAGATGTTTTTC; CDR3 protein: CACDTVALGSTSSWDTRQMFF
clone size: -; D gene: -; J gene: TRDJ1; V gene: TRDV3; CDR3 DNA: TGTGCCTACCGTACTGGGAGGTACACCGATAAACTCATCTTT; CDR3 protein: CAYRTGRYTDKLIF
clone size: few; D gene: -; J gene: TRDJ2; V gene: TRDV2; CDR3 DNA: TGTGCCTGTGACATGGTGGGGGCTACAACTTTGACCGCACAACTCTTCTTT; CDR3 protein: CACDMVGATTLTAQLFF
clone size: few; D gene: TRDD3; J gene: TRDJ3; V gene: TRDV2; CDR3 DNA: TGTGCCTGTGACAGTATACTGGGGGATCAATGGGACACCCGACAGATGTTTTTC; CDR3 protein: CACDSILGDQWDTRQMFF
clone size: few; D gene: TRDD3; J gene: TRDJ1; V gene: TRDV2; CDR3 DNA: TGTGCCTGTGACGTACTGGGGGATTACACCGATAAACTCATCTTT; CDR3 protein: CACDVLGDYTDKLIF
clone size: -; D gene: TRDD3; J gene: TRDJ1; V gene: TRDV2; CDR3 DNA: TGTGCCTGTGACGTACTGGGGGATAAAATAAAATACACCGGTAAACTCATCTTT; CDR3 protein: CACDVLGDKIKYTGKLIF
clone size: -; D gene: TRDD3; J gene: TRDJ3; V gene: TRDV3; CDR3 DNA: TGTGCCTCTAGGGGGGTCATTCCACTGGGGGATAAGGGAAGCTCCTGGGACACCCGACAGATGTTTTTC; CDR3 protein: CASRGVIPLGDKGSSWDTRQMFF
clone size: medium-sized; D gene: TRDD3; J gene: TRDJ3; V gene: TRDV2; CDR3 DNA: TGTGCCTGTGACACCCTGGGGGACTCCTGGGACACCCGACAGATGTTTTTC; CDR3 protein: CACDTLGDSWDTRQMFF
clone size: -; D gene: TRDD3; J gene: TRDJ3; V gene: TRDV2; CDR3 DNA: TGTGCCTGTGACCCAATACTGGGGGATACTTACTGGGACACCCGACAGATGTTTTTC; CDR3 protein: CACDPILGDTYWDTRQMFF
clone size: few; D gene: TRDD3; J gene: TRDJ3; V gene: TRDV2; CDR3 DNA: TGTGCCTGTGACCCCATACTGGGGGATGCTAACTCCTGGGACACCCGACAGATGTTTTTC; CDR3 protein: CACDPILGDANSWDTRQMFF
clone size: few; D gene: TRDD3; J gene: TRDJ2; V gene: TRDV2; CDR3 DNA: TGTGCCCGTGACCCCGTACTGGGGGATCCCGCTTTGACAGCACAACTCTTCTTT; CDR3 protein: CARDPVLGDPALTAQLFF
clone size: few; D gene: TRDD3; J gene: TRDJ3; V gene: TRDV2; CDR3 DNA: TGTGCCTGTGACAGACTGGGGGATCCAGACTCCTGGGACACCCGACAGATGTTTTTC; CDR3 protein: CACDRLGDPDSWDTRQMFF
clone size: -; D gene: -; J gene: TRDJ1; V gene: TRDV3; CDR3 DNA: TGTGCCTTGAGTGCAGGCTGGGAACTCATCTTT; CDR3 protein: CALSAGWELIF